This T cell receptor beta chain was sequenced during a study of low-dose radiotherapy and immunotherapy resistance in tumors. Priming of first-strand cDNA relied on TRAV- and TRBV-specific primers (covering alpha and beta chains). For amplifying TCRs, the PCR ran for approximately 18 cycles with Phusion, which was used together with a constant-region primer and the adapter on the V primers. MiXCR, applied by TCRdb to the reads, yields one record per CDR3 protein. The sample has some 38,000 distinct CDR3 sequences; less than 25% are singletons. Time point of the sample: after trial treatment. The treatment denotes: LDRT plus nivolumab, ipilimumab, low-dose cyclophosphamide and aspirin (RACIN trial). The V gene's germline CDR1 is MDHEN and CDR2 SYDVKM. With V trimmed by 8 bases and J by 9 bases, 15 bases remained unmatched. The length of the CDR3 is 15 residues.

The gene calls are TRBV28 and TRBJ2-7, with 11 positions matching TRBD1. Here the sequenced sample was PBMCs, taken after low-dose radiotherapy plus immunotherapy. The sequence was collected from a female donor with ovarian cancer. CDR3 loop: CASVTAGTGGIRQYF. Here the CDR3 DNA reads TGTGCCAGCGTCACCGCTGGGACAGGGGGAATCCGGCAGTACTTC.